The rows below give T cell receptor beta chains drawn from one sample of a study of blood T cell repertoires in COVID-19. Using immunoSEQ multiplex PCR, the repertoire was profiled, and TCRdb retains in-frame clones only, with some absent. Of approximately 73,000 clones listed, roughly nine tenths were seen once; the top ten hold around 2%. Sequences were obtained from peripheral blood. All receptors derive from a woman aged 55 to 70 with acute or convalescent COVID-19. The CDR3 runs from the conserved cysteine through the conserved F or W. D genes are given only for firm matches. The size field is filled for only some rows; it gives once, few, many or a size class.

>-|-|TRBV28|TRBJ1-3
CASTVPGRDGNTIYF
TGTGCCAGCACTGTACCAGGGAGGGATGGAAACACCATATATTTT
>-|-|TRBV7-9|TRBJ2-7
CASSLGDTGRYEQYF
TGTGCCAGCAGCTTAGGGGACACAGGGCGCTACGAGCAGTACTTC
>-|TRBD2|TRBV27|TRBJ2-7
CASSKLAGGHEQYF
TGTGCCAGCAGCAAACTAGCGGGAGGTCACGAGCAGTACTTC
>-|TRBD2|TRBV20-1|TRBJ2-7
CSASRLAGGSYEQYF
TGCAGTGCTAGTCGACTAGCGGGGGGCTCCTACGAGCAGTACTTC
>-|TRBD2|TRBV19|TRBJ2-4
CASSTPRLAGGAKNIQYF
TGTGCCAGTAGTACCCCACGACTAGCGGGGGGAGCCAAAAACATTCAGTACTTC
>-|-|TRBV19|TRBJ1-5
CASSIGRFYQPQHF
TGTGCCAGTAGTATAGGCAGATTCTATCAGCCCCAGCATTTT
>-|TRBD1|TRBV3-1/TRBV3-2|TRBJ1-5
CASSQGTGGGNQPQHF
TGTGCCAGCAGCCAAGGGACAGGGGGCGGCAATCAGCCCCAGCATTTT
>-|TRBD2|TRBV28|TRBJ2-1
CASRSGTSVLDEQFF
TGTGCCAGCAGATCCGGGACTAGCGTTTTAGATGAGCAGTTCTTC
>-|TRBD1|TRBV5-5|TRBJ1-2
CASSLATGVPYGYTF
TGTGCCAGCAGCTTGGCGACAGGGGTCCCGTATGGCTACACCTTC
>-|-|TRBV30|TRBJ2-7
CAWTGQTYEQYF
TGTGCCTGGACAGGACAAACCTACGAGCAGTACTTC
>once|TRBD1|TRBV5-1|TRBJ2-1
CASSLEDRVWGEQFF
TGCGCCAGCAGCTTGGAGGACAGGGTATGGGGTGAGCAGTTCTTC
>-|-|TRBV5-1|TRBJ2-7
CASSLGQGAPRNEQYF
TGCGCCAGCAGCTTGGGCCAGGGCGCCCCCCGTAACGAGCAGTACTTC
>few|-|TRBV28|TRBJ2-1
CASSPILTASSYNEQFF
TGTGCCAGCAGTCCTATTCTTACCGCGAGCTCCTACAATGAGCAGTTCTTC
>-|TRBD1|TRBV28|TRBJ1-5
CASSRRTGVNQPQHF
TGTGCCAGCAGCCGCCGGACAGGGGTGAATCAGCCCCAGCATTTT
>-|-|TRBV6-5|TRBJ2-7
CASSPGVISSYEQYF
TGTGCCAGCAGCCCGGGGGTGATAAGCTCCTACGAGCAGTACTTC
>-|-|TRBV28|TRBJ1-6
CASSLLTVYNSHLHF
TGTGCCAGCAGTTTATTGACAGTTTATAATTCACACCTCCACTTT
>-|-|TRBV7-9|TRBJ2-7
CASSPLRRDYEQYF
TGTGCCAGCAGCCCGTTGCGGAGGGACTACGAGCAGTACTTC
>-|-|TRBV2|TRBJ1-5
CASSAQGANNQPQHF
TGTGCCAGCAGTGCACAGGGAGCAAACAATCAGCCCCAGCATTTT
>once|TRBD1|TRBV6-6|TRBJ1-2
CASSYTGQGDYGYTF
TGTGCCAGCAGTTACACCGGACAGGGGGACTATGGCTACACCTTC
>once|-|TRBV9|TRBJ2-1
CASSAGTSNEQFF
TGTGCCAGCAGCGCCGGGACTTCCAATGAGCAGTTCTTC
>-|TRBD1|TRBV5-4|TRBJ1-1
CASSLGQGGSEAFF
TGTGCCAGCAGCTTGGGACAGGGAGGTTCGGAAGCTTTCTTT
>-|TRBD1|TRBV10-2|TRBJ2-2
CASRQGAASGELFF
TGCGCCAGCAGACAGGGGGCGGCCTCCGGGGAGCTGTTTTTT
>-|-|TRBV21-1|TRBJ2-3
CASSAIPRGTSGLSTDTQYF
TGTGCCAGCAGCGCGATTCCCAGGGGGACTAGCGGGTTAAGCACAGATACGCAGTATTTT
>-|-|TRBV6-6|TRBJ2-2
CASSYSRSQGPGELFF
TGTGCCAGCAGTTACTCGCGGTCACAAGGCCCCGGGGAGCTGTTTTTT
>-|TRBD2|TRBV9|TRBJ2-1
CASSVGLAGGGVDEQFF
TGTGCCAGCAGCGTAGGACTAGCGGGGGGAGGGGTGGATGAGCAGTTCTTC
>-|TRBD1|TRBV19|TRBJ2-7
CASRQGYEQYF
TGTGCCAGTCGACAGGGGTACGAGCAGTACTTC
>-|-|TRBV6-5|TRBJ1-2
CASQGNYGYTF
TGTGCCAGTCAGGGGAACTATGGCTACACCTTC
>-|-|TRBV28|TRBJ1-2
CASSEGTNYGYTF
TGTGCCAGCAGTGAGGGAACGAACTATGGCTACACCTTC
>-|TRBD1|TRBV25-1|TRBJ2-7
CASSGWTGTGYEQYF
TGTGCCAGCAGTGGATGGACAGGGACGGGGTACGAGCAGTACTTC
>-|-|TRBV3-1/TRBV3-2|TRBJ1-5
CASSQGLGQPQHF
TGTGCCAGCAGCCAAGGTTTGGGCCAGCCCCAGCATTTT
>-|TRBD1|TRBV30|TRBJ1-1
CAWSLGGRGTEAFF
TGTGCCTGGAGTCTAGGGGGCCGAGGCACTGAAGCTTTCTTT
>-|-|TRBV28|TRBJ1-5
CASPPRGGNQPQHF
TGTGCCAGCCCGCCCCGGGGTGGCAATCAGCCCCAGCATTTT
>-|TRBD1|TRBV7-6|TRBJ2-5
CASSLASMWTGQETQYF
TGTGCCAGCAGCTTAGCGTCAATGTGGACAGGCCAAGAGACCCAGTACTTC
>-|-|TRBV5-4|TRBJ2-7
CASSIADFEQYF
TGTGCCAGCAGCATAGCGGACTTCGAGCAGTACTTC
>-|TRBD2|TRBV18|TRBJ2-1
CASSPGTTVNSYNEQFF
TGTGCCAGCTCACCCGGGACTACCGTGAACTCCTACAATGAGCAGTTCTTC
>-|-|TRBV5-4|TRBJ2-7
CASSSDRRNSYEQYF
TGTGCCAGCAGCTCGGATCGGCGGAACTCCTACGAGCAGTACTTC
>-|TRBD2|TRBV5-5|TRBJ2-7
CASSLAGGDYSYEQYF
TGTGCCAGCAGCTTGGCCGGGGGGGATTATTCCTACGAGCAGTACTTC
>few|-|TRBV7-9|TRBJ1-6
CASSLRGNHSPLHF
TGTGCCAGCAGCTTAAGAGGGAATCACTCACCCCTCCACTTT
>once|TRBD1|TRBV6-1|TRBJ2-6
CASCDRGTGANVLTF
TGTGCCAGCTGTGACAGGGGAACTGGGGCCAACGTCCTGACTTTC
>-|TRBD2|TRBV6-6|TRBJ2-2
CASRSTSGINTGELFF
TGTGCCAGCAGAAGTACTAGCGGGATTAACACCGGGGAGCTGTTTTTT
>-|TRBD1|TRBV5-5|TRBJ2-3
CASSLTGGRTDTQYF
TGTGCCAGCAGCTTGACAGGGGGGAGAACAGATACGCAGTATTTT
>-|-|TRBV11-2|TRBJ2-1
CASSLDRHEQFF
TGTGCCAGCAGCTTAGATCGTCATGAGCAGTTCTTC
>-|-|TRBV9|TRBJ1-3
CASSDQGSGNTIYF
TGTGCCAGCAGCGACCAGGGCTCTGGAAACACCATATATTTT
>-|-|TRBV28|TRBJ1-2
CASSVQGNYGYTF
TGTGCCAGCAGTGTACAGGGTAACTATGGCTACACCTTC
>-|TRBD1|TRBV27|TRBJ2-7
CASSLLLGQGSYEQYF
TGTGCCAGCAGTTTACTTTTGGGACAGGGATCCTACGAGCAGTACTTC
>once|TRBD2|TRBV30|TRBJ2-5
CAWSYPGAGLGETQYF
TGTGCCTGGAGTTATCCTGGGGCGGGACTAGGGGAGACCCAGTACTTC